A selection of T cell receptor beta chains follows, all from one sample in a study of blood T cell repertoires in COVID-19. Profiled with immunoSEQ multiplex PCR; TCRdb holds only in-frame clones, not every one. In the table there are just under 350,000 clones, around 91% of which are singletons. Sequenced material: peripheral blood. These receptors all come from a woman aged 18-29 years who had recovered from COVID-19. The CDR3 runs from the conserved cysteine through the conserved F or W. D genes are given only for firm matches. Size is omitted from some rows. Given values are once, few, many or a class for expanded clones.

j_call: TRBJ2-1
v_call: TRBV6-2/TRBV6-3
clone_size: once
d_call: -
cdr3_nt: TGTGCCAGCAGTTACTCCCCGGGGGTCTACAATGAGCAGTTCTTC
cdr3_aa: CASSYSPGVYNEQFF

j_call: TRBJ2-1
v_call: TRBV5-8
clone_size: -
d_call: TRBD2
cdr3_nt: TGTGCCAGCAGCAAACACGTAGCGGGAGGGCCGGGGAATGAGCAGTTCTTC
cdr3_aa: CASSKHVAGGPGNEQFF

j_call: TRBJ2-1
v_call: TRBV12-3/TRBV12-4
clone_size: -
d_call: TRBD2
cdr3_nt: TGTGCCAGCAGAATAGCGGGAGCTGAGCAGTTCTTC
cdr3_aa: CASRIAGAEQFF

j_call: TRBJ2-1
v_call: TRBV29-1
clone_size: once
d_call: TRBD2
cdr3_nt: TGCAGCGTGTCGTATAGCGGGAGCCACAATGAGCAGTTCTTC
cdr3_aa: CSVSYSGSHNEQFF

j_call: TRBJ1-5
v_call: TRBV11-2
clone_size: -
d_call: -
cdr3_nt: TGTGCCAGCAGCTTAGCAGAGGGCGGGGGATTCAATCAGCCCCAGCATTTT
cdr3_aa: CASSLAEGGGFNQPQHF

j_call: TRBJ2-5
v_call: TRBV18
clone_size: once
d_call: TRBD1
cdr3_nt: TGTGCCAGCCCCCAGGGGACCGAGGGGGCTGAAGAGACCCAGTACTTC
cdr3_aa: CASPQGTEGAEETQYF

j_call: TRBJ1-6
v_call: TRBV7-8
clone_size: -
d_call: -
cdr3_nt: TGTGCCAGCAGCTTATCCCCGCTCGGGGGGCGCCTTTCACCCCTCCACTTT
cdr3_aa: CASSLSPLGGRLSPLHF

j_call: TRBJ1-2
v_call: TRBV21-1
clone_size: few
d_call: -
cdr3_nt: TGTGCCAGCAGCAAAAGAACGGGGAGACACAACTATGGCTACACCTTC
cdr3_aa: CASSKRTGRHNYGYTF

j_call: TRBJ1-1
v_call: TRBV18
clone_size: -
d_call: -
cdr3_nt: TGTGCCAGCTCACCATCGGCAGGGAAACGAGACACTGAAGCTTTCTTT
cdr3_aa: CASSPSAGKRDTEAFF

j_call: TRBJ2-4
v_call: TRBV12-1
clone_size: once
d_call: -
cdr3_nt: TGTGCCAGGGGGGGATTTGAAAACATTCAGTACTTC
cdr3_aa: CARGGFENIQYF

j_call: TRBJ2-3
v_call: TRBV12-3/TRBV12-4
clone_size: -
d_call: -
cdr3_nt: TGTGCCAGCAGCGTTACAGATACGCAGTATTTT
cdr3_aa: CASSVTDTQYF

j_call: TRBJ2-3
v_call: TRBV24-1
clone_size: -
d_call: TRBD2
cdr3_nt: TGTGCCACCACCGGGGGGGGCGGGGCGACAGATACGCAGTATTTT
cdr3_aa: CATTGGGGATDTQYF

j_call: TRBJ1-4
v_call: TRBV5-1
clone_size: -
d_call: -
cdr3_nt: TGCGCCAGCAGCCTCAGATCAAAAAATGAAAAACTGTTTTTT
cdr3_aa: CASSLRSKNEKLFF

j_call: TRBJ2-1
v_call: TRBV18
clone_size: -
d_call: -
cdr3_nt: TGTGCCAGCTCGCACCAGGAGGGCGGTAATGAGCAGTTCTTC
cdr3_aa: CASSHQEGGNEQFF

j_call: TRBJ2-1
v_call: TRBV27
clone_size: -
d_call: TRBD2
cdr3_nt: TGTGCCAGCAGTCCGGGACTAGCGGGATTCAATGAGCAGTTCTTC
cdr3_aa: CASSPGLAGFNEQFF

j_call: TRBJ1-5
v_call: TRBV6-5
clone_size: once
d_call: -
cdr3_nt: TGTGCCAGCAGTCCGGACAGCCGCAATCAGCCCCAGCATTTT
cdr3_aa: CASSPDSRNQPQHF

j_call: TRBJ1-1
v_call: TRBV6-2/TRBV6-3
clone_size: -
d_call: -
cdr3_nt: TGTGCCAGCAGTTTCTTACAGGGCATGAACACTGAAGCTTTCTTT
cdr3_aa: CASSFLQGMNTEAFF

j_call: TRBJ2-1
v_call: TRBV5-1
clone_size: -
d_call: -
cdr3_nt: TGCGCCAGCAGGTTCTCCGGGGAGAGCCCCCTCTACAATGAGCAGTTCTTC
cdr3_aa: CASRFSGESPLYNEQFF

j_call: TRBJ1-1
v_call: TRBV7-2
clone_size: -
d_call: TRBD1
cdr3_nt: TGTGCCAGCAGCATACCAACCGACAGGGGGCAGAGGACTGAAGCTTTCTTT
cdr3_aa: CASSIPTDRGQRTEAFF

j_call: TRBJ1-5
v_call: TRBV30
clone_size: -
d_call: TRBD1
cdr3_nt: TGTGCCTGGGGAAGACAGGGAGGTTTACAGCCCCAGCATTTT
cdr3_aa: CAWGRQGGLQPQHF

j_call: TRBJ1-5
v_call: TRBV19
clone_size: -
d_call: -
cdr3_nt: TGTGCCAGTAGTTCCCCAGGGCTCAATCAGCCCCAGCATTTT
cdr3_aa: CASSSPGLNQPQHF

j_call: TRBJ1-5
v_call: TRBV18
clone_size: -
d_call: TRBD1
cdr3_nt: TGTGCCAGCTCATCCGGACAGGGGGATCAGCCCCAGCATTTT
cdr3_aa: CASSSGQGDQPQHF

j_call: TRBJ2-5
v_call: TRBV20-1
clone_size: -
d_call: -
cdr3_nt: TGCAGTGCTATGATCCGGGGGACCCAGTACTTC
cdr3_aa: CSAMIRGTQYF

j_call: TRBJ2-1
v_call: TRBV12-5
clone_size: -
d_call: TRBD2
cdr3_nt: TGTGCTAGTGGTAAGGGACTAGCGCTTGGGAATGAGCAGTTCTTC
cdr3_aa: CASGKGLALGNEQFF

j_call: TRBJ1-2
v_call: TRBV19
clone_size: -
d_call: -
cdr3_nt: TGTGCCAGTAGTTCGATAGACAGTACCCCTAACTATGGCTACACCTTC
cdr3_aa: CASSSIDSTPNYGYTF

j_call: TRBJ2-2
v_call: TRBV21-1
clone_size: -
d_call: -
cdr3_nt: TGTGCCAGCAGCAAAGCCGGAAAAGAACCGGGACTAGCGGCCGCCGGGGAGCTGTTTTTT
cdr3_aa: CASSKAGKEPGLAAAGELFF

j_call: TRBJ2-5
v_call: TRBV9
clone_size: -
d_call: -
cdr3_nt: TGTGCCAGCAGCGTAGCCCTGCGGGAGACCCAGTACTTC
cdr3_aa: CASSVALRETQYF

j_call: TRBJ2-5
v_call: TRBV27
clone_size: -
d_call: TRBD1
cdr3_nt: TGTGCCAGCAGCTACACTGACAGGGGGAGACAGACCCAGTACTTC
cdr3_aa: CASSYTDRGRQTQYF

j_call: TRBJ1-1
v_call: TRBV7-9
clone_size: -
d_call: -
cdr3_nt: TGTGCCAGCAGCCCCGGTGGTCGGGGACTTAACACTGAAGCTTTCTTT
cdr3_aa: CASSPGGRGLNTEAFF

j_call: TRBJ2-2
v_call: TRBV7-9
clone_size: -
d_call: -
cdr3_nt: TGTGCCAGCAGCACCAGTGAGGACAGAACCGGGGAGCTGTTTTTT
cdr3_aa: CASSTSEDRTGELFF

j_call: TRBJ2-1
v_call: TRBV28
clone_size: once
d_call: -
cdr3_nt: TGTGCCAGCAGTCTGGCTTATAGGGGTTACAATGAGCAGTTCTTC
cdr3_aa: CASSLAYRGYNEQFF

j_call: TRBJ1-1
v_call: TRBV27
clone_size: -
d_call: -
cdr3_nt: TGTGCCAGCAGTTTAGGATGGGGAGACACTGAAGCTTTCTTT
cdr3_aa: CASSLGWGDTEAFF

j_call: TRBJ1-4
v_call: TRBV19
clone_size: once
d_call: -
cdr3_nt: TGTGCCAGTAGCCCGAACGGCAGGGGTGAGGGTGGGGATAATGAAAAACTGTTTTTT
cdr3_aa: CASSPNGRGEGGDNEKLFF

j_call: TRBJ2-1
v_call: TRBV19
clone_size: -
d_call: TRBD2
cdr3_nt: TGTGCCAGTAGTATGGTGACGACTAGCGGGTTTGATGAGCAGTTCTTC
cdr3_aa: CASSMVTTSGFDEQFF

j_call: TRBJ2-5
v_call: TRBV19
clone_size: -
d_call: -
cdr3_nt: TGTGCCAGTAGTATGTCGTTGGGAGCGAGCGTGGAGACCCAGTACTTC
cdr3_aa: CASSMSLGASVETQYF

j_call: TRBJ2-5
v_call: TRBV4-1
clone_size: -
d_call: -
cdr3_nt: TGCGCCAGCAGCCAAGAATTAGCGGACCCTCAAGAGACCCAGTACTTC
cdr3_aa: CASSQELADPQETQYF

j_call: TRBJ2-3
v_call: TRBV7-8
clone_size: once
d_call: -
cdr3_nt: TGTGCCAGCAGCCCAGCGACTAGGCCAGACGGGGATACGCAGTATTTT
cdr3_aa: CASSPATRPDGDTQYF